The table lists the clone carrying this TCR beta chain with a count of one. The antigen is not known. Generated by immunoSEQ multiplex PCR, the TCRdb table keeps only in-frame clones and is missing some. The data show 150,000 to 200,000 clones, roughly four fifths seen once. The record originates from a study of cytotoxic CD8 clonotypes in ibrutinib-treated CLL. Study-level findings and limits: Whereas clonality rose at ibrutinib response, it declined toward baseline at progression. Investigators sampled sustained-remission and progressing patients at differing times.

With cryopreserved PBMCs as the source, around 2 micrograms of genomic DNA went to TCR beta libraries. The CDR3 has 13 amino acids. Germline trimming cut 7 bases from V and 6 bases from J; bases unmatched to any gene: 9. CDR1 is SGHRS and CDR2 is YFSETQ in the germline V gene. This TCR derives from a human donor with chronic lymphocytic leukemia. The rearrangement links TRBV5-1 to TRBJ2-7; 8 bases are shared with TRBD1. Sequencing was performed on PBMCs, taken after 12 months of ibrutinib treatment. The CDR3 region is CASGDRGGGEQYF. The CDR3 DNA follows: TGCGCCAGCGGCGACAGGGGAGGAGGCGAGCAGTACTTC.